A single sample is the source of the 23 T cell receptor beta chains below, sequenced in a study of regulatory T cells in long-lasting Graves disease. TCR beta libraries were built with iRepertoire HTBI primers and Arm-PCR of CDR3 regions. TCRdb re-derived calls from the multiplex PCR reads in MiXCR, one entry per CDR3 protein. The sample gives over 350,000 distinct CDR3 sequences, roughly 20% of which show up once; less than 25% is in the top ten. The time point here: persistent/refractory GD, antithyroid drugs over 5 years with positive TRAb. There was RNA extracted from PBMCs, and the TCR library was made from it. Here the sequenced sample was peripheral blood mononuclear cells (PBMCs), taken when the disease was refractory, from a patient treated with antithyroid drugs. These receptors were obtained from a female donor with Graves disease.

As concerns this clonotype: A much larger clone differs from this one at a single base, so this may be a read error. The chain employs TRBV6-1 and TRBJ1-3, with D perhaps TRBD1 (5 bases). Germline assignment: CDR1 MNHNS and CDR2 SASEGT. Deletions cut 11 bases from V and 0 bases from J, with 20 bases between. The CDR3 extends over 16 amino acids. The CDR3 nucleotides are TGTGCCGCCGGTGGGACCTCCGATTTCTCTGGAAACACCATATATTTT. Translating it yields CAAGGTSDFSGNTIYF.

This clonotype was counted ten times or more. CDR3: CASRGRDRYEQYF. The CDR3 bases are TGTGCCAGCCGAGGGCGGGACAGGTACGAGCAGTACTTC. The chain has TRBV2 and TRBJ2-7, with 8 bases aligning to TRBD1. The germline gives CDR1 SNHLY, CDR2 FYNNEI. Trimming removed 8 bases from V and 4 bases from J; junction bases left unmatched: 7. CDR3 length equals 13 residues.

This clonotype was counted many times. The rearrangement joins TRBV27 to TRBJ2-7; 11 positions match TRBD1. The CDR3 contains 16 residues. The germline V gene encodes CDR1 MNHEY and CDR2 SMNVEV (reference sequence). V shed 5 bases, J shed 4 bases, and the junction held 10 bases outside the gene matches. CDR3 nucleotide sequence: TGTGCCAGCAGTATCCACGGACAGGGGGCGCCATACGAGCAGTACTTC. Amino acids: CASSIHGQGAPYEQYF.

The chain is built from TRBV29-1 and TRBJ2-2, with no clear D. Germline V gene data show CDR1 as SQVTM and CDR2 as ANQGSEA. Trimming stripped 2 bases from V and 4 bases from J, with 11 bases between. This CDR3 spans 14 amino acids. The CDR3 sequence: CSVEIQEATGELFF. For the CDR3, the DNA is TGCAGCGTTGAAATTCAAGAGGCCACCGGGGAGCTGTTTTTT.

This clonotype has just a few counts. The rearrangement links TRBV7-2 to TRBJ2-1; 7 bases are a match to TRBD1. The length of the CDR3 is 12 residues. The V gene's germline CDR1 is SGHTA and CDR2 FQGNSA. J lost 9 bases, V lost 5 bases, and 4 bases had no gene match. CDR3 in amino acids: CASSTRTGEQFF. Here the CDR3 DNA reads TGTGCCAGCAGCACTCGGACAGGTGAGCAGTTCTTC.

This clonotype was seen a handful of times. J is TRBJ1-1 and V is TRBV5-6; D gene ambiguous. The germline V and J ends were trimmed by 7 bases and 4 bases, with 17 bases remaining between them. The CDR3 sequence is 14 residues long. CDR1 and CDR2 (germline): SGHDT, YYEEEE. The CDR3 loop reads CASSREVGSTEAFF. CDR3 in DNA: TGTGCCAGCTCCCGGGAGGTTGGGAGCACTGAAGCTTTCTTT.

This clonotype occurred many times. The CDR3 DNA follows: TGTGCCACCACCCCAGGGGGGGCTCGCAATCAGCCCCAGCATTTT. Amino acids: CATTPGGARNQPQHF. This chain joins TRBV6-1 and TRBJ1-5; 7 bases align to TRBD1. The CDR3 runs 15 residues. V trimming: 10 bases; J trimming: 2 bases; junction bases outside the gene matches: 11. Germline values: CDR1 MNHNS, CDR2 SASEGT.

The gene calls are TRBV7-9 and TRBJ1-5; perhaps TRBD1 as D (5 bases). Trimming pared 7 bases from V and 1 base from J, leaving 23 bases between. Per the germline V gene, CDR1 is SEHNR and CDR2 is FQNEAQ (reference sequence). CDR3 length: 18 residues. CDR3 protein: CASITLGGEGMSNQPQHF. The CDR3 DNA follows: TGTGCCAGCATAACCTTGGGTGGGGAGGGGATGAGCAATCAGCCCCAGCATTTT.

This sequence joins TRBV19 and TRBJ2-7; 11 bases match TRBD2. This CDR3 is 16 amino acids long. Germline assignment: CDR1 LNHDA and CDR2 SQIVND (reference sequence). Trimming cost V 5 bases and J 5 bases; bases outside gene matches: 11. As DNA, the CDR3 is TGTGCCAGTAGTCCAGATCGACTAGCGGGATACGACGAGCAGTACTTC. The encoded protein is CASSPDRLAGYDEQYF.

This clonotype was counted between two and nine times. The CDR3 bases are TGTGCCAGCAGGAGACAGGGGAATGAAAAACTGTTTTTT. Translating it yields CASRRQGNEKLFF. The rearrangement uses TRBV7-9 and TRBJ1-4; TRBD1 matches 8 bases. Trimming cost V 6 bases and J 5 bases; bases outside gene matches: 2. The germline gives CDR1 SEHNR, CDR2 FQNEAQ (reference sequence). CDR3 length: 13 residues. Based on the CDR3 plus reference TRBV7-9 and TRBJ1-4, the full variable domain is DTGVSQNPRHKITKRGQNVTFRCDPISEHNRLYWYRQTLGQGPEFLTYFQNEAQLEKSRLLSDRFSAERPKGSFSTLEIQRTEQGDSAMYLCASRRQGNEKLFFGSGTQLSVL.

This clonotype was observed a few times. The chain couples TRBV20-1 to TRBJ2-7; D uncertain. The CDR3 runs to 12 residues. Germline CDR1 is DFQATT and CDR2 is SNEGSKA (reference sequence). In nucleotides, the CDR3 is TGCAGCGTTAGAAAAAACCTCTACGAGCAGTACTTC. Translation gives CSVRKNLYEQYF.

This clonotype was counted ten times or more. CDR3 loop: CASSETWSKAGYMPQHF. The CDR3 nucleotides read TGTGCCAGCAGTGAGACGTGGAGTAAAGCTGGTTATATGCCCCAGCATTTT. V usage is TRBV2 and J usage is TRBJ1-5; D not resolved. The length of the CDR3 is 17 residues. Germline V gene lookup returns CDR1 SNHLY and CDR2 FYNNEI. Trimming took 3 bases from V and 9 from J, leaving 24 bases between them.

As concerns this clonotype: A much larger clone lies a single base off, so this may be a read error. This rearrangement joins TRBV7-3 to TRBJ2-7; 7 positions match TRBD1. Germline V CDR1 and CDR2: SGHTA, FQGTGA. This CDR3 region has 13 residues. This CDR3 is CASSVGQSYGQYF. DNA for the CDR3: TGTGCCAGCAGCGTGGGACAGAGCTACGGGCAGTACTTC.

This clonotype was found many times. This rearrangement joins TRBV19 to TRBJ2-6; possible D gene TRBD1, 5 bases. V was shortened by 5 bases and J by 3 bases, with 11 bases between the two germline ends. Germline CDR1 is LNHDA and CDR2 is SQIVND (reference sequence). This CDR3 is 15 amino acids long. The CDR3 coding sequence is TGTGCCAGTAGTTGGGGCCAAGGTGGGGCCAACGTCCTGACTTTC. This gives the protein CASSWGQGGANVLTF. The full variable domain, in which reference TRBV19 and TRBJ2-6 provide the parts outside the CDR3, is DGGITQSPKYLFRKEGQNVTLSCEQNLNHDAMYWYRQDPGQGLRLIYYSQIVNDFQKGDIAEGYSVSREKKESFPLTVTSAQKNPTAFYLCASSWGQGGANVLTFGAGSRLTVL.

This sequence joins TRBV7-9 and TRBJ2-3, with TRBD1 as a possible D gene (6 bases). V lost 6 bases and J lost 7, with 17 bases in between. Germline CDR1 SEHNR, CDR2 FQNEAQ (reference sequence). This CDR3 has 14 amino acids. CDR3 amino acids: CASSHRDNPYTQYF. Written as DNA, the CDR3 is TGTGCCAGCAGTCACCGGGACAACCCTTATACGCAGTATTTT.

This clonotype was counted many times. This chain uses TRBV7-2 with TRBJ2-7; D not resolved. The germline V gene has CDR1 SGHTA and CDR2 FQGNSA. CDR3 size: 14 residues. The germline V and J ends were trimmed by 3 bases and 3 bases, with 12 bases remaining between them. The CDR3 reads CASSFSGPGYEQYF. CDR3 sequence (DNA): TGTGCCAGCAGCTTTTCCGGACCAGGCTACGAGCAGTACTTC.

V and J are TRBV29-1 and TRBJ2-1, with a tentative D call TRBD1 (5 bases). The CDR3 is 14 amino acids. Germline loops: CDR1 SQVTM, CDR2 ANQGSEA. V was cut by 3 bases and J by 7 bases, with 16 bases left in between. Written as DNA, the CDR3 is TGCAGCGTTGAGTATGGGGCCCCCAATAATGAGCAGTTCTTC. It codes for CSVEYGAPNNEQFF.

This clonotype was seen repeatedly, ten times or more. The chain recombines TRBV12-3 or TRBV12-4 with TRBJ2-7; 7 bases line up with TRBD2. The CDR3 sequence is 15 residues long. The V and J ends lost 5 bases and 3 bases, in that order; junction bases with no gene match: 10. CDR3 amino acids: CASSPGGTGGYEQYF. CDR3 sequence (DNA): TGTGCCAGCAGTCCCGGGGGGACTGGAGGCTACGAGCAGTACTTC.

This clonotype was found many times. The V gene is TRBV30, the J gene TRBJ1-1; D remains unclear. Germline V gene data show CDR1 as GTSNPN and CDR2 as SVGIG (reference sequence). The CDR3 has 14 residues. CDR3 DNA sequence: TGTGCTTTGGTTGTAGGCAGGATGAACACTGAAGCTTTCTTT. It codes for CALVVGRMNTEAFF.

The chain combines TRBV28 with TRBJ2-2; D is ambiguous. The CDR3 totals 12 residues. The germline gives CDR1 MDHEN, CDR2 SYDVKM. The V end lost 6 bases, the J end lost 6 bases, and 8 bases lay between the germline ends. The CDR3 sequence: CASRTQAGELFF. The CDR3 DNA reads as TGTGCCAGCAGAACCCAGGCCGGGGAGCTGTTTTTT. Full variable domain (rest looked up from reference TRBV28 and TRBJ2-2): DVKVTQSSRYLVKRTGEKVFLECVQDMDHENMFWYRQDPGLGLRLIYFSYDVKMKEKGDIPEGYSVSREKKERFSLILESASTNQTSMYLCASRTQAGELFFGEGSRLTVL.

This clonotype has more than one count but fewer than ten. V is TRBV27 and J is TRBJ1-6; D gene ambiguous. This CDR3 contains 14 residues. V lost 3 bases, J lost 6 bases, and 9 bases lay in between. Germline CDR1 is MNHEY and CDR2 is SMNVEV (reference sequence). The CDR3 bases are TGTGCCAGCAGTTTTTTACAGCCTAATTCACCCCTCCACTTT. This translates into CASSFLQPNSPLHF.

This clonotype occurred many times. This rearrangement joins TRBV7-2 to TRBJ1-2, with D possibly being TRBD1 (6 bases). Germline V gene data show CDR1 as SGHTA and CDR2 as FQGNSA. V was shortened by 1 base and J by 4 bases, with 10 bases between the two germline ends. The CDR3 loop spans 14 amino acids. The CDR3 protein is CASSLDRVTYGYTF. DNA of the CDR3: TGTGCCAGCAGCTTAGACAGGGTAACCTATGGCTACACCTTC.

This clonotype was counted many times. The V gene is TRBV2, the J gene TRBJ1-4; TRBD1 aligns across 10 bases. The germline CDR1 and CDR2 sequences are SNHLY and FYNNEI. Trimming removed 6 bases from V and 5 bases from J; junction bases left unmatched: 9. CDR3 size: 16 residues. The CDR3 region is CASSDIPGQGNEKLFF. The CDR3 DNA sequence: TGTGCCAGCAGCGACATACCGGGACAGGGGAATGAAAAACTGTTTTTT.